Listed here is a single TCR beta chain. This specimen comes from a study of radiotherapy plus CTLA-4 blockade in lung cancer. Study-wide background: Among all patients, 18% showed objective responses, while roughly 28% had disease control.

Focal radiation and CTLA-4 blockade (ipilimumab) were tested in chemo-refractory metastatic non-small-cell lung cancer patients. Germline V lookup: CDR1 SGHNT, CDR2 YENEEA. V lost 4 bases and J lost 5; bases outside the gene matches: 10. CDR3 size: 16 residues. Clones were read by immunoSEQ multiplex PCR, and TCRdb kept only the in-frame ones, dropping some. The sample holds approximately 80,000 clones; 60% to 85% are singletons and the top ten take roughly 22%. V gene TRBV11-3 combines with J gene TRBJ2-1; 8 positions agree with TRBD1. The TCR sequence derives from a human donor with non-small cell lung cancer whose response to radiotherapy plus ipilimumab could not be evaluated. Some clones in this sample may be carry-over from other donors' samples. Sequencing was performed on peripheral blood, taken from a patient treated with radiotherapy plus ipilimumab. The CDR3 bases are TGTGCCAGCAGCTCATACCTTCGACAGGGGCACAATGAGCAGTTCTTC. It translates to CASSSYLRQGHNEQFF.